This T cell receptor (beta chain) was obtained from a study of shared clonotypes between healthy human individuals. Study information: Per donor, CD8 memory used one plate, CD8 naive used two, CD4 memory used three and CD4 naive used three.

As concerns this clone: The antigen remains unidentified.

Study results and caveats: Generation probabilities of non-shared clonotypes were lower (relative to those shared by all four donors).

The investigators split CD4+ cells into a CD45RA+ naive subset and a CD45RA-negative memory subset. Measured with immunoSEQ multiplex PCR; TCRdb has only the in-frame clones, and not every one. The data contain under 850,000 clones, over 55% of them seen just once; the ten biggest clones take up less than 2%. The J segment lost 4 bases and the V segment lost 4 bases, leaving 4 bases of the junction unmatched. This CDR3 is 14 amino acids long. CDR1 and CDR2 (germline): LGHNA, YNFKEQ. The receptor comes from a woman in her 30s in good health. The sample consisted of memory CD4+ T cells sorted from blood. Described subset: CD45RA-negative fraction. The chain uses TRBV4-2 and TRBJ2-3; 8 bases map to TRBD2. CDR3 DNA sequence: TGTGCCAGCAGCCCGGGACTAGATTCAGATACGCAGTATTTT. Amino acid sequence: CASSPGLDSDTQYF.